The rows below give T cell receptor beta chains drawn from one sample of a study of T cells after yellow fever vaccination. TCRdb used MiXCR to reprocess the 5' RACE reads, holding one entry per CDR3 protein. The sample includes 610,000 or so distinct CDR3 sequences, 12% seen only once; the top ten take around 14%. This material consisted of PBMCs, taken on the day of the yellow fever booster vaccination. Receptors were obtained from a man aged 25-45 years who received the YFV17D yellow fever vaccine. The CDR3 runs from the conserved cysteine through the conserved F or W. Each record gives: CDR3 protein, CDR3 DNA, V gene, J gene, clone size, D gene. The D gene is left open where the match is weak. The size field is filled for only some rows; it gives once, few, many or a size class.

cdr3_aa: CCAAGTQRTNTGELFF
cdr3_nt: TGCTGTGCTGCCGGGACACAAAGAACGAACACCGGGGAGCTGTTTTTT
v_call: TRBV20-1
j_call: TRBJ2-2
clone_size: -
d_call: -

cdr3_aa: CASSYSVGNSPLHF
cdr3_nt: TGTGCCAGCAGTTACTCTGTGGGTAATTCACCCCTCCACTTT
v_call: TRBV6-5
j_call: TRBJ1-6
clone_size: -
d_call: -

cdr3_aa: CASSGRQVPLSEQFF
cdr3_nt: TGCGCCAGCAGCGGGAGGCAGGTCCCCCTGAGTGAGCAGTTCTTC
v_call: TRBV5-1
j_call: TRBJ2-1
clone_size: once
d_call: -

cdr3_aa: CASSAGQGRFEQYF
cdr3_nt: TGCGCCAGCAGCGCCGGACAGGGGCGGTTCGAGCAGTACTTC
v_call: TRBV5-1
j_call: TRBJ2-7
clone_size: -
d_call: TRBD1

cdr3_aa: CASVGGQETQYF
cdr3_nt: TGTGCCAGCGTGGGGGGTCAAGAGACCCAGTACTTC
v_call: TRBV12-3/TRBV12-4
j_call: TRBJ2-5
clone_size: few
d_call: -

cdr3_aa: CAKRGVRGASGVAKNIQYF
cdr3_nt: TGTGCTAAGAGGGGGGTCAGGGGCGCATCGGGAGTAGCCAAAAACATTCAGTACTTC
v_call: TRBV12-5
j_call: TRBJ2-4
clone_size: -
d_call: -

cdr3_aa: CAISHGGRSAGELFF
cdr3_nt: TGTGCCATCAGCCACGGGGGGCGGAGTGCCGGGGAGCTGTTTTTT
v_call: TRBV10-3
j_call: TRBJ2-2
clone_size: -
d_call: -

cdr3_aa: CSARVSGQGINEQFF
cdr3_nt: TGCAGTGCTAGAGTATCTGGACAGGGGATTAATGAGCAGTTCTTC
v_call: TRBV20-1
j_call: TRBJ2-1
clone_size: few
d_call: TRBD1

cdr3_aa: CSARDTSYWSSYNEQFF
cdr3_nt: TGCAGTGCTAGAGATACTAGTTATTGGAGCTCCTACAATGAGCAGTTCTTC
v_call: TRBV20-1
j_call: TRBJ2-1
clone_size: -
d_call: -

cdr3_aa: CASSLALAGGYEQYF
cdr3_nt: TGCGCCAGCAGCTTGGCGCTAGCGGGTGGCTACGAGCAGTACTTC
v_call: TRBV5-1
j_call: TRBJ2-7
clone_size: many
d_call: TRBD2

cdr3_aa: CASSFGTRMDEQFF
cdr3_nt: TGTGCCAGCAGTTTCGGGACTAGGATGGATGAGCAGTTCTTC
v_call: TRBV12-3/TRBV12-4
j_call: TRBJ2-1
clone_size: many
d_call: TRBD2

cdr3_aa: CASSPSVASGANVLTF
cdr3_nt: TGTGCCAGCTCACCGTCCGTTGCCTCTGGGGCCAACGTCCTGACTTTC
v_call: TRBV18
j_call: TRBJ2-6
clone_size: few
d_call: -

cdr3_aa: CSVESVAGTSTDTQYF
cdr3_nt: TGCAGCGTTGAATCCGTGGCAGGGACTAGCACAGATACGCAGTATTTT
v_call: TRBV29-1
j_call: TRBJ2-3
clone_size: few
d_call: -

cdr3_aa: CASSRGVLARYEQYF
cdr3_nt: TGTGCCAGCAGCAGAGGGGTTCTAGCCCGCTACGAGCAGTACTTC
v_call: TRBV7-2
j_call: TRBJ2-7
clone_size: few
d_call: -

cdr3_aa: CASSRRQPGGYTF
cdr3_nt: TGTGCCAGCAGCAGAAGACAGCCGGGAGGCTACACCTTC
v_call: TRBV28
j_call: TRBJ1-2
clone_size: -
d_call: -

cdr3_aa: CASSSKGGGNTIYF
cdr3_nt: TGTGCCAGCAGCAGCAAGGGGGGCGGAAACACCATATATTTT
v_call: TRBV5-5
j_call: TRBJ1-3
clone_size: -
d_call: -

cdr3_aa: CASSRSGTSWEQYF
cdr3_nt: TGTGCCAGCAGCCGGTCCGGGACCTCCTGGGAGCAGTACTTC
v_call: TRBV6-1
j_call: TRBJ2-7
clone_size: -
d_call: -

cdr3_aa: CASSLFWETKNIQYF
cdr3_nt: TGTGCCAGCAGCTTATTCTGGGAAACCAAAAACATTCAGTACTTC
v_call: TRBV7-2
j_call: TRBJ2-4
clone_size: -
d_call: -

cdr3_aa: CASSRTETGYTF
cdr3_nt: TGTGCCAGCAGTCGGACGGAAACAGGCTACACCTTC
v_call: TRBV14
j_call: TRBJ1-2
clone_size: few
d_call: -

cdr3_aa: CSARGTWAEELFF
cdr3_nt: TGCAGTGCTAGAGGAACCTGGGCGGAGGAGCTGTTTTTT
v_call: TRBV20-1
j_call: TRBJ2-2
clone_size: -
d_call: -

cdr3_aa: CSAWTSGFDNEQFF
cdr3_nt: TGCAGTGCTTGGACTAGCGGGTTTGACAATGAGCAGTTCTTC
v_call: TRBV20-1
j_call: TRBJ2-1
clone_size: few
d_call: TRBD2

cdr3_aa: CASIPTSGRFTGELFF
cdr3_nt: TGTGCCAGCATACCAACTAGCGGGAGGTTTACCGGGGAGCTGTTTTTT
v_call: TRBV12-3/TRBV12-4
j_call: TRBJ2-2
clone_size: few
d_call: TRBD2

cdr3_aa: CSANPISGGISYEQYF
cdr3_nt: TGCAGTGCCAACCCTATCTCCGGGGGGATTTCCTACGAGCAGTACTTC
v_call: TRBV20-1
j_call: TRBJ2-7
clone_size: -
d_call: TRBD2

cdr3_aa: CASAVVSGYNEQFF
cdr3_nt: TGTGCCAGTGCCGTGGTTTCGGGTTACAATGAGCAGTTCTTC
v_call: TRBV6-1
j_call: TRBJ2-1
clone_size: -
d_call: -

cdr3_aa: CASSPYRSYNEQFF
cdr3_nt: TGTGCCAGCAGCCCCTACAGGAGTTACAATGAGCAGTTCTTC
v_call: TRBV3-1
j_call: TRBJ2-1
clone_size: -
d_call: -

cdr3_aa: CAGQSSGANVLTF
cdr3_nt: TGTGCCGGACAGAGCTCTGGGGCCAACGTCCTGACTTTC
v_call: TRBV6-2/TRBV6-3
j_call: TRBJ2-6
clone_size: few
d_call: -

cdr3_aa: CASSSVVSDTQYF
cdr3_nt: TGCGCCAGCAGCTCCGTCGTGTCAGATACGCAGTATTTT
v_call: TRBV5-1
j_call: TRBJ2-3
clone_size: -
d_call: -

cdr3_aa: CASSGPTYEQYF
cdr3_nt: TGTGCCAGCAGTGGACCTACCTACGAGCAGTACTTC
v_call: TRBV12-3/TRBV12-4
j_call: TRBJ2-7
clone_size: few
d_call: -

cdr3_aa: CASSENRLFYEAFF
cdr3_nt: TGTGCCAGCAGTGAAAATAGACTTTTTTATGAAGCTTTCTTT
v_call: TRBV2
j_call: TRBJ1-1
clone_size: few
d_call: -

cdr3_aa: CASSYGTRSTYEQYF
cdr3_nt: TGTGCCAGCAGTTACGGGACCAGATCCACCTACGAGCAGTACTTC
v_call: TRBV6-5
j_call: TRBJ2-7
clone_size: many
d_call: -

cdr3_aa: CASSEWQGTGNSPLHF
cdr3_nt: TGTGCCAGCAGTGAATGGCAAGGAACAGGGAATTCACCCCTCCACTTT
v_call: TRBV25-1
j_call: TRBJ1-6
clone_size: -
d_call: -

cdr3_aa: CASSVGGASYNEQFF
cdr3_nt: TGTGCCAGCAGCGTAGGGGGGGCCTCCTACAATGAGCAGTTCTTC
v_call: TRBV9
j_call: TRBJ2-1
clone_size: few
d_call: -

cdr3_aa: CASNNPAGEQFF
cdr3_nt: TGTGCCAGCAATAACCCAGCGGGAGAGCAGTTCTTC
v_call: TRBV6-5
j_call: TRBJ2-1
clone_size: -
d_call: TRBD2

cdr3_aa: CSARSSGSYEQYF
cdr3_nt: TGCAGTGCTCGCTCCAGCGGCTCCTACGAGCAGTACTTC
v_call: TRBV20-1
j_call: TRBJ2-7
clone_size: -
d_call: -

cdr3_aa: CASSFTSEKLFF
cdr3_nt: TGCGCCAGCAGCTTCACCAGTGAAAAACTGTTTTTT
v_call: TRBV5-1
j_call: TRBJ1-4
clone_size: many
d_call: -

cdr3_aa: CASSFGGTPGPYEQYF
cdr3_nt: TGTGCCAGCAGCTTTGGTGGTACGCCGGGCCCTTACGAGCAGTACTTC
v_call: TRBV5-5
j_call: TRBJ2-7
clone_size: -
d_call: -

cdr3_aa: CATSEGSGGSYNEQFF
cdr3_nt: TGTGCCACCAGTGAGGGTAGCGGGGGCTCCTACAATGAGCAGTTCTTC
v_call: TRBV24-1
j_call: TRBJ2-1
clone_size: -
d_call: TRBD2